The 11 T cell receptor beta chains presented below share a single source sample, sequenced in a study of T-cell reconstitution after alpha-beta-depleted transplantation in children (dated by TCRdb to between 2015 and 2016). The intended sense of this specimen's treatment or condition label: allogeneic hematopoietic cell transplantation with graft depleted of TCRalphabeta T cells and CD19 B cells. Libraries were built with PCR. The instrument was an Illumina HiSeq 2500. TCR libraries were prepared with molecular barcoding, using unique molecular identifiers to normalize TCRbeta repertoire quantification. TCRdb's own reprocessing of the public reads used fastp at Q25 and MiXCR and kept productive beta chains. Rows are unified per CDR3 protein, each entry keeping the most common DNA and genes. The sample yields around 490,000 distinct CDR3 sequences; over 9.5% were counted once. The ten largest clones take up about 15% of the sample.

This specimen was PBMCs, mostly from graft donor cells, taken 180 days after TCRalphabeta/CD19-depleted stem cell transplant. The receptors were sampled from a female patient between 2 and 15 years old who had a stem cell transplant for aplastic anemia, so the T cells may come from the graft donor.

The chain has TRBV6-2 or TRBV6-3 and TRBJ2-4; possibly TRBD2 for D (5 bases). V gave up 0 bases and J gave up 5 bases, with 14 bases separating them. Germline CDR1 and CDR2: MNHEY and SVGEGT. This CDR3 region has 16 residues. CDR3 region: CASSYSNRAGENIQYF. CDR3 nucleotide sequence: TGTGCCAGCAGTTACTCGAATAGGGCGGGCGAAAACATTCAGTACTTC.

This chain uses TRBV5-1 with TRBJ2-1; 9 positions match TRBD1. The CDR3 totals 13 residues. Germline CDR1 SGHRS, CDR2 YFSETQ. V shed 5 bases, J shed 12 bases, and the junction held 9 bases outside the gene matches. The CDR3 region has the DNA TGCGCCAGCAGATGGGAACAGGGGGCCGGGCAGTTCTTC. This encodes CASRWEQGAGQFF.

This clonotype showed up just a few times. V gene TRBV12-3 or TRBV12-4 combines with J gene TRBJ1-5; TRBD1 is a possible D gene (6 bases). The CDR3 extends over 16 amino acids. V was trimmed by 3 bases and J by 1 base, leaving 13 bases between them. The CDR3 spells CASSFWGLLSNQPQHF. CDR3 coding DNA: TGTGCCAGCAGTTTCTGGGGGCTATTGAGCAATCAGCCCCAGCATTTT.

This clonotype has just a few counts. V gene TRBV28 combines with J gene TRBJ2-6; D might be TRBD2 (6 bases). The germline V gene has CDR1 MDHEN and CDR2 SYDVKM. The CDR3 runs 17 residues. The germline V and J ends were trimmed by 5 bases and 0 bases, with 14 bases remaining between them. The CDR3 sequence: CASSHRDFRSGANVLTF. Written as DNA, the CDR3 is TGTGCCAGCAGTCACCGGGACTTTCGCTCTGGGGCCAACGTCCTGACTTTC.

The rearrangement joins TRBV11-2 to TRBJ2-6; 8 bases line up with TRBD1. The CDR3 sequence is 18 residues long. Germline assignment: CDR1 SGHAT and CDR2 FQNNGV. After removal of 3 bases from V and 4 bases from J, the junction contained 11 bases not matched to a gene. CDR3 loop: CASSLGVTGASGANVLTF. The CDR3 bases are TGTGCCAGCAGCTTGGGGGTGACAGGGGCGTCCGGGGCCAACGTCCTGACTTTC.

This clonotype was detected ten times or more. The rearrangement joins TRBV7-2 to TRBJ2-2, with TRBD2 as a possible D gene (5 bases). Germline CDR1 reads SGHTA; CDR2 reads FQGNSA. The CDR3 is 15 amino acids. Trimming left V 5 bases short and J 2 bases short, with 12 bases between. The CDR3 DNA reads as TGTGCCAGCAGCCCAACCGGGGTCAACACCGGGGAGCTGTTTTTT. Translating gives CASSPTGVNTGELFF.

There are many counts of this clonotype. The chain uses TRBV29-1 and TRBJ2-5; D not certain. The CDR3 loop spans 12 amino acids. Germline V CDR1 and CDR2: SQVTM, ANQGSEA. V was shortened by 5 bases and J by 4 bases, with 11 bases between the two germline ends. The CDR3 region is CSVKEGRETQYF. The CDR3 DNA is TGCAGCGTTAAGGAAGGTAGAGAGACCCAGTACTTC.

This clonotype was recorded at least ten times. This rearrangement joins TRBV12-3 or TRBV12-4 to TRBJ2-1; TRBD2 matches at 7 bases. This CDR3 spans 16 amino acids. Trimming removed 5 bases from V and 4 bases from J; junction bases left unmatched: 11. This CDR3 reads CASSVLTSRAYNEQFF. CDR3 DNA sequence: TGTGCCAGCAGTGTTCTGACTAGCCGGGCGTACAATGAGCAGTTCTTC.

This clonotype was recorded at least ten times. This chain links TRBV29-1 with TRBJ2-2, with D unclear. Per the germline V gene, CDR1 is SQVTM and CDR2 is ANQGSEA. There are 17 residues in the CDR3. V was trimmed by 1 base and J by 2 bases, leaving 17 bases between them. CDR3 in amino acids: CSVEVPRSPLNTGELFF. The CDR3 nucleotides are TGCAGCGTTGAAGTTCCTAGGTCCCCTTTAAACACCGGGGAGCTGTTTTTT.

This clonotype was seen a handful of times. The chain couples TRBV7-2 to TRBJ2-1; 11 bases fit TRBD2. The germline V gene encodes CDR1 SGHTA and CDR2 FQGNSA. V was clipped by 4 bases and J by 8 bases; unmatched bases: 10. The CDR3 is 16 amino acids. This CDR3 reads CASSSTLIAGGYEQFF. DNA for the CDR3: TGTGCCAGCAGCTCAACCCTAATAGCGGGAGGGTATGAGCAGTTCTTC.

This clonotype was detected many times. V gene TRBV7-2 combines with J gene TRBJ2-1, with 8 bases aligning to TRBD2. Per the germline V gene, CDR1 is SGHTA and CDR2 is FQGNSA. V shed 5 bases, J shed 7 bases, and the junction held 1 base outside the gene matches. The CDR3 is made up of 12 amino acids. CDR3 amino acids: CASSRLANEQFF. The CDR3 nucleotides are TGTGCCAGCAGCCGACTAGCGAATGAGCAGTTCTTC.